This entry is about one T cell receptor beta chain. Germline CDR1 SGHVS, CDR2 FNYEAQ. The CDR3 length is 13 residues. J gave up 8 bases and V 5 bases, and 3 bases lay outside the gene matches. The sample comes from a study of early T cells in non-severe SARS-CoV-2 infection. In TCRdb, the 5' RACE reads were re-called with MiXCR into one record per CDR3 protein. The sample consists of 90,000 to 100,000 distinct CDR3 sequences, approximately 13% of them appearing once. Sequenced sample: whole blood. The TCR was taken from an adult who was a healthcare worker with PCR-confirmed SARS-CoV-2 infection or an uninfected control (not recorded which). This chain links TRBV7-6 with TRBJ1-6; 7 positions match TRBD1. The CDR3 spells CASSPGTDSPLHF. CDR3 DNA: TGTGCCAGCAGCCCAGGGACAGATTCACCCCTCCACTTT.